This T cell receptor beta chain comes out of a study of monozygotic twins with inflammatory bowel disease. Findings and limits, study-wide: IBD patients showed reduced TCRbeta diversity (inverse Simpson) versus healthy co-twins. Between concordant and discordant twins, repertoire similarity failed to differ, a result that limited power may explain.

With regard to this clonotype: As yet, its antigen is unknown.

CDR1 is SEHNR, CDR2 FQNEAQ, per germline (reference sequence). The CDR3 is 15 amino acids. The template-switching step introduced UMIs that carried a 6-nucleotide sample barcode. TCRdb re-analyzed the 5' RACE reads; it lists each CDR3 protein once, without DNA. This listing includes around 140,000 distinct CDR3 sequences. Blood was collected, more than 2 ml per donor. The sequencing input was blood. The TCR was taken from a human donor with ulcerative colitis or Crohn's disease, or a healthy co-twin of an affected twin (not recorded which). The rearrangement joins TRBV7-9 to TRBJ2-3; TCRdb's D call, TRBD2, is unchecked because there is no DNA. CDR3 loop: CASGLTSGKTDTQYF.